Detailed here is one T cell receptor beta chain. How the authors handled the data: Nucleated cell counts were estimated from reference gene primer amplification. TCRdb's copy holds only in-frame clones and misses some; the assay was immunoSEQ multiplex PCR. That table furnishes V, J and clone size, whereas the DNA furnished D and trimming. The sample comprises 200,000 to 250,000 clones, approximately 85% of which are singletons, and 7.5% to 8% rests with the top ten. This sample is part of a study of blood T cell repertoires in COVID-19. The overall study: Material from acute and convalescent COVID-19 was sourced from the United States, Italy and Spain. PBMCs, B-cell-depleted T cells, or T cells were the source of the cDNA or gDNA that made up the material.

V was clipped by 4 bases and J by 3 bases; unmatched bases: 7. CDR3 length: 15 residues. Germline-derived CDR1 and CDR2 are SGHTA and FQGTGA. The sequencing sample was made of peripheral blood. This receptor was taken from a woman between 45 and 65 years old with active or convalescent COVID-19. The chain couples TRBV7-3 to TRBJ2-3, with 7 bases that match TRBD1. This CDR3 is CASSWGLRGTDTQYF. CDR3 in DNA: TGTGCCAGCAGCTGGGGGCTCAGGGGGACAGATACGCAGTATTTT.